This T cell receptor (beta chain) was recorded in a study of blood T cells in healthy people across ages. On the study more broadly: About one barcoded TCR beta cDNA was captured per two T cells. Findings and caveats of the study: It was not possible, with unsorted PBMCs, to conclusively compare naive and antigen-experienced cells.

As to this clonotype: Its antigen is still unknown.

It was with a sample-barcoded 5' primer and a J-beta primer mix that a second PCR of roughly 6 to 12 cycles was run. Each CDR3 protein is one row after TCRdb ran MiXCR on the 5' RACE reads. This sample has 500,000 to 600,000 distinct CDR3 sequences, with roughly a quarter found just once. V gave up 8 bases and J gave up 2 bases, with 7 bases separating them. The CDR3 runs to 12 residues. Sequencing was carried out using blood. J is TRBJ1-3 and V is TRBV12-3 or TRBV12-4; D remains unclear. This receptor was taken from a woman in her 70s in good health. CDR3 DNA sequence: TGTGCCAGCCTTGGGGCTGGAAACACCATATATTTT. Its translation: CASLGAGNTIYF.